What follows are 3 T cell receptor beta chains derived from one specimen sequenced in a study of cytomegalovirus exposure and HLA in healthy donors. PCR amplification relied on 60 Vbeta primers (plus 13 Jbeta primers). Libraries were prepared by immunoSEQ multiplex PCR; TCRdb keeps only in-frame clonotypes and omits some of them. The table records approximately 72,000 clones, roughly 82% of them present only once. The sequencing input was PBMCs. All receptors derive from a man aged 18-30 years in good health and CMV-seronegative.

This rearrangement joins TRBV10-3 to TRBJ1-1; 8 bases agree with TRBD1. Germline-derived CDR1 and CDR2 are ENHRY and SYGVKD. The CDR3 is made up of 14 amino acids. V lost 4 bases, J lost 1 base, and 2 bases stayed unmatched. CDR3 amino acids: CAISVQGANTEAFF. In DNA, the CDR3 is TGTGCCATCAGTGTTCAGGGGGCGAACACTGAAGCTTTCTTT.

The chain combines TRBV28 with TRBJ1-2; D is uncertain. The V gene lost 5 bases and the J gene lost 4 bases, with 14 bases spanning the gap. The CDR3 has 14 amino acids. In germline, CDR1 is MDHEN, CDR2 SYDVKM. CDR3 sequence: CASSAATFLYGYTF. Here the CDR3 DNA reads TGTGCCAGCAGTGCCGCGACTTTTCTCTATGGCTACACCTTC.

In regard to this clone: The junction departs from the called germline gene at one end, perhaps through a read error. This chain connects TRBV19 to TRBJ2-1; unclear D gene. This CDR3 spans 15 amino acids. From germline, CDR1 is LNHDA and CDR2 SQIVND (reference sequence). CDR3 residues: CVSSIESQAYNEQFF. Here the CDR3 DNA reads TGTGTCAGTAGTATAGAGAGTCAGGCCTACAATGAGCAGTTCTTC.